This T cell receptor beta chain was profiled in a study of early T cells in non-severe SARS-CoV-2 infection. There are many counts of this clonotype. Individual cDNA molecules received unique molecular identifiers during library preparation. One entry per CDR3 protein results from TCRdb running MiXCR on the 5' RACE reads. In the table there are 90,000 to 130,000 distinct CDR3 sequences, around 13% of which are singletons. The germline CDR1 and CDR2 sequences are MGHRA and YSYEKL. V lost 4 bases to trimming and J lost 5 bases; unmatched junction nucleotides: 11. There are 17 residues in the CDR3. The sequence was collected from an adult who was a healthcare worker with PCR-confirmed SARS-CoV-2 infection or an uninfected control (not recorded which). The chain has TRBV4-1 and TRBJ2-3, with 11 bases matching TRBD2. Sample: whole blood, taken at baseline. Written as DNA, the CDR3 is TGCGCCAGCAGCCCGTGGGGACTAGCGGCACAAAAAGATACGCAGTATTTT. It translates to CASSPWGLAAQKDTQYF.